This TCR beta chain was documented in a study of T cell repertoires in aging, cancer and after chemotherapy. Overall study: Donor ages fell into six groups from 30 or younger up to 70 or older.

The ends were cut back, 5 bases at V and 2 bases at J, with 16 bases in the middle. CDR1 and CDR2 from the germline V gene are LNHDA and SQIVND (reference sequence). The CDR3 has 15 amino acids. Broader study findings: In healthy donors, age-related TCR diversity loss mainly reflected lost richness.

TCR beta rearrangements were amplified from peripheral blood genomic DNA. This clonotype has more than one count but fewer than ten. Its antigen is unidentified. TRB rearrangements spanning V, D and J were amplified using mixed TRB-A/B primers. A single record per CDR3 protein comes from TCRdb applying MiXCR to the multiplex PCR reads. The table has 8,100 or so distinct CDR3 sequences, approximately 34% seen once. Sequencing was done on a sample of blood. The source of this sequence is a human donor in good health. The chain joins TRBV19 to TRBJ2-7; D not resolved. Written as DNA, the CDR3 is TGTGCCAGTAGTTCCTCCTTCGGACCCACCTACGAGCAGTACTTC. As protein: CASSSSFGPTYEQYF.